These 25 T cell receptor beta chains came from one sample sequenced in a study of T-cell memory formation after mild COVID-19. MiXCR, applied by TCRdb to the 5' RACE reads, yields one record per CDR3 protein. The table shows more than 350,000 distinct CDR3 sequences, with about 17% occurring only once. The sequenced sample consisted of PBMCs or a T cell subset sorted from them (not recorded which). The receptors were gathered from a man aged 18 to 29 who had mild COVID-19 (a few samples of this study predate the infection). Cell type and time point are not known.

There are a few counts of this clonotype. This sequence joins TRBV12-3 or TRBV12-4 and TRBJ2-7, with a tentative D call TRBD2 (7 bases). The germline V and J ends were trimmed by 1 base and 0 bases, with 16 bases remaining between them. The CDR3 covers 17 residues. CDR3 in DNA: TGTGCCAGCAGTTTAGATGGCGGGGGCTATCCCTCCTACGAGCAGTACTTC. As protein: CASSLDGGGYPSYEQYF.

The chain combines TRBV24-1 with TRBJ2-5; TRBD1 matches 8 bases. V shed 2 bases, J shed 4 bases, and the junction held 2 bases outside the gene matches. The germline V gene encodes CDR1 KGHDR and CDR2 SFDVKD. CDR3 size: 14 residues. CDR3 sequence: CATSDSGGGETQYF. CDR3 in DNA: TGTGCCACCAGTGATTCAGGGGGCGGAGAGACCCAGTACTTC.

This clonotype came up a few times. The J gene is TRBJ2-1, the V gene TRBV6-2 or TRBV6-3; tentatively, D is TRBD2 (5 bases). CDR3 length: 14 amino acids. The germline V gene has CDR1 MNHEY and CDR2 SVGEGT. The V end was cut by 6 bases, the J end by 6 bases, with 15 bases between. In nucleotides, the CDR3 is TGTGCCAGCAGCCCACTAGTCCGATCCAATGAGCAGTTCTTC. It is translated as CASSPLVRSNEQFF.

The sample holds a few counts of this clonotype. The CDR3: CASSQKDRDIDTQYF. The CDR3 DNA is TGCGCCAGCAGCCAAAAGGACAGGGATATAGATACGCAGTATTTT. V is TRBV4-3 and J is TRBJ2-3; 8 positions agree with TRBD1. The CDR3 loop spans 15 amino acids. Germline CDR1 LGHNA, CDR2 YSLEER. V shed 2 bases, J shed 5 bases, and the junction held 6 bases outside the gene matches.

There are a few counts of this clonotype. CDR3 sequence reads: CATSGPGAGEETQYF. The CDR3 coding sequence is TGTGCCACCAGTGGACCAGGAGCGGGGGAAGAGACCCAGTACTTC. This chain uses TRBV24-1 with TRBJ2-5, with 8 nucleotides matching TRBD2. The junction had 7 bases not matched to a gene; V was cut back by 5 bases and J by 3 bases. This CDR3 is built from 15 residues. Germline lookup yields CDR1 KGHDR and CDR2 SFDVKD.

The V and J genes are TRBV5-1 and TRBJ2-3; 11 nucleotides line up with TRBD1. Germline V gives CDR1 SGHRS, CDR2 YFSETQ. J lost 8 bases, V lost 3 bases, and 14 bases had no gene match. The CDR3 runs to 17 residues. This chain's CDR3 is CASSSYPGQGVSGTQYF. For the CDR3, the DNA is TGCGCCAGCAGCTCCTATCCGGGACAGGGGGTTTCGGGTACGCAGTATTTT.

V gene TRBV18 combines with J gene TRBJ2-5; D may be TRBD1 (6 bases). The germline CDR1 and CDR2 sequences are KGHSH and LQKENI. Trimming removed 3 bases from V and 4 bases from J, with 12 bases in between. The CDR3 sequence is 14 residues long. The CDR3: CASSPGQTAETQYF. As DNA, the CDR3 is TGTGCCAGCTCACCCGGACAGACCGCAGAGACCCAGTACTTC.

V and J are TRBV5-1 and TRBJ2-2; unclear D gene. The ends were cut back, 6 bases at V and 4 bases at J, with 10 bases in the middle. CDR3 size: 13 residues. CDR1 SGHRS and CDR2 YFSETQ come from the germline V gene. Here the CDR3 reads CASKEVVTGELFF. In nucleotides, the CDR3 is TGCGCCAGCAAGGAAGTTGTCACCGGGGAGCTGTTTTTT. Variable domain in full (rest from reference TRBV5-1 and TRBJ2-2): KAGVTQTPRYLIKTRGQQVTLSCSPISGHRSVSWYQQTPGQGLQFLFEYFSETQRNKGNFPGRFSGRQFSNSRSEMNVSTLELGDSALYLCASKEVVTGELFFGEGSRLTVL.

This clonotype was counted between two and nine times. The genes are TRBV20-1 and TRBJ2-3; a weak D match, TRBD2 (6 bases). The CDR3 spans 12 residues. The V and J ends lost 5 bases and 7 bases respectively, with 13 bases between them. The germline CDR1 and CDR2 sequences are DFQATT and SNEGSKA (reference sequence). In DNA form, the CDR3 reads TGCAGTGCTTCAGAACGGGGGTATACGCAGTATTTT. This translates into CSASERGYTQYF.

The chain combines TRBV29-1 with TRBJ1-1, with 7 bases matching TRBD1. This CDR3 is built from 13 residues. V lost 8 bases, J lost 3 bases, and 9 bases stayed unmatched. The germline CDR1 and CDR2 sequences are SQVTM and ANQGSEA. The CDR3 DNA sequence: TGCAGCACCGAAACCGACAGGGACACTGAAGCTTTCTTT. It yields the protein CSTETDRDTEAFF.

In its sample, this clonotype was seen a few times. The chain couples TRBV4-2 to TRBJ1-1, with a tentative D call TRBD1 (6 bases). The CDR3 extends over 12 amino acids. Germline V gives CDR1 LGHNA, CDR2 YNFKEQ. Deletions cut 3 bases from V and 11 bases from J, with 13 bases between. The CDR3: CASSQGDRGAFF. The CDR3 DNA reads TGTGCCAGCAGCCAGGGGGATAGGGGGGCTTTCTTT.

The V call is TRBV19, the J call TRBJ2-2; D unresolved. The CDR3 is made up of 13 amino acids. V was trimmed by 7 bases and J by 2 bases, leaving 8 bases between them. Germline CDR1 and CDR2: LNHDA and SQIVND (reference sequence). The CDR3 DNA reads TGTGCCAGTAAGTTTGGAAACACCGGGGAGCTGTTTTTT. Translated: CASKFGNTGELFF.

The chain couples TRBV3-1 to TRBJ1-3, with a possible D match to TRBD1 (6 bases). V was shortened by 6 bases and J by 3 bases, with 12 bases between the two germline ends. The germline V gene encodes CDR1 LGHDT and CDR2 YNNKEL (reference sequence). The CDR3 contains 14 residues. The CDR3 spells CASRQSGDGNTIYF. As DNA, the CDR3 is TGTGCCAGCAGACAATCAGGGGATGGAAACACCATATATTTT.

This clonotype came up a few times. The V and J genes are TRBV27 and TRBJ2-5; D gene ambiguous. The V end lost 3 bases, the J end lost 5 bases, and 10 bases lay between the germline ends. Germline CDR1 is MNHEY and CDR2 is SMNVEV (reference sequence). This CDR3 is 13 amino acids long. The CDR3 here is CASSFRVRETQYF. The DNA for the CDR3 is TGTGCCAGCAGTTTTCGAGTGAGGGAGACCCAGTACTTC.

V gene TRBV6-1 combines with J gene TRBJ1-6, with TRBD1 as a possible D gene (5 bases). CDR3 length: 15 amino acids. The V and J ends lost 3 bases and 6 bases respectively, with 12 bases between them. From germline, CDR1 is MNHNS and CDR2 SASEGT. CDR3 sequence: CASSEGQGGNSPLHF. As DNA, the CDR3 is TGTGCCAGCAGTGAGGGGCAGGGTGGTAATTCACCCCTCCACTTT.

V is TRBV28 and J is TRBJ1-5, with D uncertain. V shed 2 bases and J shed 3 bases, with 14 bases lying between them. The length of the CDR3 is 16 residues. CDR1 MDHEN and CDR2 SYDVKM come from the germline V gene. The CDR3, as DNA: TGTGCCAGCAGTTTAGGGGTACGAGGGCTCAATCAGCCCCAGCATTTT. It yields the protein CASSLGVRGLNQPQHF.

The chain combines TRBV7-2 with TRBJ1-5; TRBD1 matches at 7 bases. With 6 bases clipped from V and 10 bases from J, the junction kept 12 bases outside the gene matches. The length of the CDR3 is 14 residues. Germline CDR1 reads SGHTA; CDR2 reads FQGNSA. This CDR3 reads CASRAQGTKEPQHF. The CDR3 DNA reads TGTGCCAGCAGAGCACAGGGGACAAAAGAACCCCAGCATTTT.

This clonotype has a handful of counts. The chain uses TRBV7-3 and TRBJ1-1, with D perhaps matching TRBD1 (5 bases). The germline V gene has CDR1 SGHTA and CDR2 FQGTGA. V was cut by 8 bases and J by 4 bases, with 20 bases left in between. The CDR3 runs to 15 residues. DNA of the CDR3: TGTGCCAGCTCCCCTGGACGGAAGGGGTTCACTGAAGCTTTCTTT. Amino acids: CASSPGRKGFTEAFF.

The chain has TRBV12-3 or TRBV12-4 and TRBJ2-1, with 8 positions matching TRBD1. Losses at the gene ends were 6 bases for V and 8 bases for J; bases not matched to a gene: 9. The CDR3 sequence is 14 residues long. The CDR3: CASRGKDRDHEQFF. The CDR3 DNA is TGTGCCAGCAGGGGAAAGGACAGGGACCATGAGCAGTTCTTC.

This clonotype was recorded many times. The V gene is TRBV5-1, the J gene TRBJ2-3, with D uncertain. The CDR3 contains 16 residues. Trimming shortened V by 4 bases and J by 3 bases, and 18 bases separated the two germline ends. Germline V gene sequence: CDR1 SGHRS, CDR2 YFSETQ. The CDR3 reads CASSVPQRVRTDTQYF. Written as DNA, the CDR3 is TGCGCCAGCAGCGTACCGCAAAGGGTGAGGACAGATACGCAGTATTTT.

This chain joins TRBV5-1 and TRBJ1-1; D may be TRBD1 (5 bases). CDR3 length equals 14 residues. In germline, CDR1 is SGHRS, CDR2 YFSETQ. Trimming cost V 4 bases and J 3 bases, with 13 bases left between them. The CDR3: CASSRGTWDTEAFF. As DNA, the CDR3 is TGCGCCAGCAGCCGGGGGACCTGGGACACTGAAGCTTTCTTT.

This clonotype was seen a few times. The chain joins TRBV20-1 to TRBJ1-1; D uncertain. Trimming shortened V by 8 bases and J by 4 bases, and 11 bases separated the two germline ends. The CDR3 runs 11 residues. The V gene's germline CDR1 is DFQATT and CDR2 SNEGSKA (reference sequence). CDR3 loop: CSMTSVTEAFF. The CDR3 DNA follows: TGCAGTATGACGAGTGTCACTGAAGCTTTCTTT.

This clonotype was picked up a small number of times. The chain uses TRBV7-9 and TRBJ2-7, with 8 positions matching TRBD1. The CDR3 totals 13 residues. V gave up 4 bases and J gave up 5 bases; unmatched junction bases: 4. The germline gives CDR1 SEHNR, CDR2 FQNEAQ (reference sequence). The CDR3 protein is CASSSQGAHEQYF. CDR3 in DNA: TGTGCCAGCAGCTCTCAGGGGGCCCACGAGCAGTACTTC.

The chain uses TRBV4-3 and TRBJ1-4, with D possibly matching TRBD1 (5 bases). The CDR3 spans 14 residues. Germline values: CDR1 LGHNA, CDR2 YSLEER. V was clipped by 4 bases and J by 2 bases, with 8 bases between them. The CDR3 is CASSRGETNEKLFF. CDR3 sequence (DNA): TGCGCCAGCAGCCGGGGGGAGACTAATGAAAAACTGTTTTTT.

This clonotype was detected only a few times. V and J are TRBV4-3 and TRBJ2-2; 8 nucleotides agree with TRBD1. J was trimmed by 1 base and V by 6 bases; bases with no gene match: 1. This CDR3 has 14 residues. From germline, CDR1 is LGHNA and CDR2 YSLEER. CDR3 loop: CASRGQENTGELFF. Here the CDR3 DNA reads TGCGCCAGCAGGGGACAGGAGAACACCGGGGAGCTGTTTTTT.